Below, 16 T cell receptor beta chains from the same sample are listed, as sequenced in a study of T cell repertoires in cytomegalovirus infection. MiXCR, run by TCRdb on the reads, gives a single entry per CDR3 protein. The profile shows 290,000 or so distinct CDR3 sequences, about 9.1% of them singletons. The source material was PBMCs. The receptors here all came from a human donor in good health (CMV status not recorded). Some clones in this sample may be carry-over from other donors' samples.

This clonotype was detected a few times. The chain combines TRBV20-1 with TRBJ2-1, with 11 bases aligning to TRBD2. The ends lost 0 bases at V and 7 bases at J; junction bases unmatched: 8. The length of the CDR3 is 16 residues. Germline values: CDR1 DFQATT, CDR2 SNEGSKA (reference sequence). The CDR3 DNA follows: TGCAGTGCTAGAGATGCGGCTAGCGGGGGGAGGAATGAGCAGTTCTTC. Protein product: CSARDAASGGRNEQFF.

In this sample, this clonotype turned up many times. The V gene is TRBV28, the J gene TRBJ1-1; 9 bases are a match to TRBD1. The CDR3 spans 14 residues. Germline CDR1 is MDHEN and CDR2 is SYDVKM. V shed 6 bases, J shed 7 bases, and the junction held 9 bases outside the gene matches. As DNA, the CDR3 is TGTGCCAGCAGCGTTAGCGGGACAGGGTTTGAAGCTTTCTTT. Its translation: CASSVSGTGFEAFF.

This clonotype has a count of ten or more. The J gene is TRBJ2-2, the V gene TRBV7-2; D gene ambiguous. V dropped 0 bases and J dropped 6 bases, with 14 bases sitting between them. Germline V gene data show CDR1 as SGHTA and CDR2 as FQGNSA. This CDR3 is built from 16 residues. The CDR3 sequence: CASSLAQQPQSGELFF. The CDR3 DNA is TGTGCCAGCAGCTTAGCGCAACAGCCCCAGTCCGGGGAGCTGTTTTTT.

This clonotype showed up many times. Sequence at one end of the junction differs from germline and may be a read error. The gene calls are TRBV19 and TRBJ2-3; tentative D call: TRBD2 (7 bases). Germline CDR1 and CDR2: LNHDA and SQIVND (reference sequence). The CDR3 is 16 residues long. CDR3: CASSPLGGAPTNTQYF. Here the CDR3 DNA reads TGTGCCAGTAGCCCCTTGGGGGGGGCCCCCACAAATACGCAGTATTTT.

At least ten counts were recorded for this clonotype. The rearrangement joins TRBV7-9 to TRBJ2-5; 7 bases match TRBD1. The V and J ends lost 5 bases and 0 bases, in that order; junction bases with no gene match: 12. Germline CDR1 is SEHNR and CDR2 is FQNEAQ (reference sequence). The CDR3 spans 17 residues. The CDR3 spells CASSRPPGQQYQETQYF. CDR3 bases: TGTGCCAGCAGCCGACCCCCGGGACAGCAGTACCAAGAGACCCAGTACTTC.

The chain carries TRBV27 and TRBJ1-1; D is unclear. This CDR3 has 13 residues. Looked up from germline, CDR1 is MNHEY and CDR2 is SMNVEV (reference sequence). V dropped 1 base and J dropped 2 bases, with 5 bases sitting between them. The chain's CDR3 is CASSLLANTEAFF. The DNA for the CDR3 is TGTGCCAGCAGTTTATTAGCCAACACTGAAGCTTTCTTT.

This clonotype has ten or more counts. The V and J genes are TRBV28 and TRBJ2-2; D uncertain. Germline assignment: CDR1 MDHEN and CDR2 SYDVKM. The CDR3 has 14 amino acids. V lost 2 bases, J lost 7 bases, and 11 bases lay in between. CDR3 loop: CASSLPGRVGELFF. CDR3 DNA: TGTGCCAGCAGTTTACCTGGACGGGTCGGGGAGCTGTTTTTT.

This clonotype was seen more than once but under ten times. This chain links TRBV14 with TRBJ2-1; the D gene is possibly TRBD1 (5 bases). The germline CDR1 and CDR2 sequences are SGHDN and FVKESK. This CDR3 contains 13 residues. Trimming removed 2 bases at V and 9 bases at J, with 11 bases between. Written as DNA, the CDR3 is TGTGCCAGCAGCCAAATTTTGGGGCGTGAGCAGTTCTTC. Its protein is CASSQILGREQFF. Complete variable domain (other parts from reference TRBV14 and TRBJ2-1): EAGVTQFPSHSVIEKGQTVTLRCDPISGHDNLYWYRRVMGKEIKFLLHFVKESKQDESGMPNNRFLAERTGGTYSTLKVQPAELEDSGVYFCASSQILGREQFFGPGTRLTVL.

In its sample, this clonotype was seen many times. The rearrangement uses TRBV6-2 or TRBV6-3 and TRBJ1-1; a weak D match, TRBD1 (6 bases). CDR3 length: 17 residues. Germline CDR1 is MNHEY and CDR2 is SVGEGT. V lost 2 bases, J lost 0 bases, and 16 bases lay in between. CDR3 region: CASSYPTGTRMNTEAFF. The CDR3 DNA reads TGTGCCAGCAGTTACCCGACAGGTACTCGGATGAACACTGAAGCTTTCTTT.

This clonotype was seen ten or more times. CDR3 loop: CASRMDRGTGANVLTF. The CDR3 DNA reads TGTGCCAGCCGAATGGACAGGGGCACTGGGGCCAACGTCCTGACTTTC. The chain links TRBV6-5 to TRBJ2-6; 9 bases fit TRBD1. Per germline, CDR1 MNHEY and CDR2 SVGAGI. With 8 bases clipped from V and 2 bases from J, the junction kept 7 bases outside the gene matches. The CDR3 runs 16 residues.

At least ten counts were recorded for this clonotype. The chain joins TRBV7-2 to TRBJ2-2, with 10 bases identical to TRBD1. The V gene's germline CDR1 is SGHTA and CDR2 FQGNSA. The CDR3 covers 16 residues. Trimming took 4 bases from V and 4 from J; bases not matched to a gene: 6. The CDR3 loop reads CASSSAGTGVTGELFF. In DNA, the CDR3 is TGTGCCAGCAGCTCCGCCGGGACAGGGGTCACCGGGGAGCTGTTTTTT.

This clonotype was found a few times. V and J are TRBV19 and TRBJ2-4; no definite D call. V dropped 1 base and J dropped 0 bases, with 4 bases sitting between them. CDR1 is LNHDA and CDR2 is SQIVND in the germline V gene (reference sequence). The CDR3 spans 14 residues. The CDR3 DNA sequence: TGTGCCAGTAGTATAGTGACAGCCAAAAACATTCAGTACTTC. It yields the protein CASSIVTAKNIQYF.

This rearrangement joins TRBV2 to TRBJ1-5, with 8 positions matching TRBD1. Germline assignment: CDR1 SNHLY and CDR2 FYNNEI. This CDR3 comprises 15 residues. The V and J ends lost 6 bases and 4 bases, in that order; junction bases with no gene match: 8. The CDR3 is CASRRYRGFNQPQHF. For the CDR3, the DNA is TGTGCCAGCAGACGATACAGGGGGTTTAATCAGCCCCAGCATTTT.

This clonotype was observed a few times. The chain links TRBV6-4 to TRBJ2-1; tentatively, D is TRBD2 (6 bases). The CDR3 length is 12 residues. The V end lost 2 bases, the J end lost 7 bases, and 6 bases lay between the germline ends. Germline V CDR1 and CDR2: MRHNA, SNTAGT. The CDR3 loop is CASSDGTNEQFF. CDR3 nucleotides: TGTGCCAGCAGTGACGGGACTAATGAGCAGTTCTTC.

Many counts were recorded for this clonotype. This rearrangement joins TRBV7-2 to TRBJ2-1; D call uncertain. Germline V gives CDR1 SGHTA, CDR2 FQGNSA. There are 11 residues in the CDR3. Trimming removed 1 base from V and 9 bases from J, with 4 bases in between. The CDR3 loop is CASSLVVEQFF. For the CDR3, the DNA is TGTGCCAGCAGCTTAGTGGTTGAGCAGTTCTTC.

This clonotype was detected many times. The rearrangement links TRBV6-2 or TRBV6-3 to TRBJ2-2; perhaps TRBD1 as D (6 bases). Trimming removed 2 bases at V and 6 bases at J, with 19 bases between. Germline V lookup: CDR1 MNHEY, CDR2 SVGEGT. The CDR3 covers 17 residues. The CDR3: CASSYESRGQAPGELFF. CDR3 sequence (DNA): TGTGCCAGCAGTTACGAATCCAGGGGCCAGGCCCCCGGGGAGCTGTTTTTT.